Included here is one T cell receptor beta chain sequence, with context. Its antigen is not yet known. One base away there is no much larger clone; base qualities are not given. The CDR1 and CDR2 encoded by the germline V gene are KGHSH and LQKENI. From cysteine to phenylalanine, the CDR3 is 13 amino acids long. Only the CDR3 DNA stays, 39 bases, in frame from base 1. V is shortened by 4 bases, J by 5 bases, and the region joining them spans 8 bases. Library preparation used the immunoSEQ multiplex PCR assay. In TCRdb, the immuneACCESS table is reduced to in-frame sequences with V and J assigned. These tables do not hold every clone; where another copy was compared, an unresolved V gene accounts for under half, and the others remain unexplained. The sample includes 120,000 or so clones, with about 90% observed a single time. In total, the top ten clones hold over 6% of the sample. Focal radiation therapy combined with CTLA-4 blockade (ipilimumab) was tested in patients with chemo-refractory metastatic non-small-cell lung cancer.

The data were taken from a study of radiotherapy plus CTLA-4 blockade in lung cancer listed by TCRdb under 2018. With regard to the full study: Among the enrolled patients, roughly 17% had an objective response, and 25% to 35% reached disease control.

Study-wide findings and limitations: The strongest predictors of response were reported to be early dynamic shifts in blood T cell clones along with a rise in serum interferon-beta following radiation. TCR clones derived from tumors expanded in peripheral blood after treatment with radiotherapy and ipilimumab.

The chain joins TRBV18 to TRBJ2-2; the D region possibly corresponds to TRBD1 (6 bases align). This TCR derives from a human donor with non-small cell lung cancer that progressed on radiotherapy plus ipilimumab. The source was peripheral blood, collected from a patient treated with radiotherapy plus ipilimumab. The nucleotide sequence is TGTGCCAGCTCACTAGGACAGACCGGGGAGCTGTTTTTT. This gives the protein CASSLGQTGELFF.